The 28 T cell receptor beta chains given below trace back to one sample, sequenced in a study of vaccination and CD4 T cells after COVID-19 (dated by TCRdb to the early 2020s). Their recognized antigens are unknown. The treatment or condition label of this sample denotes: approximately 9-day PBMC culture with coronavirus spike peptide pools or control peptides (ViraFEST assay). The library was generated by PCR. Sequencing relied on an Illumina iSeq 100. DNA from cultured CD4+ T cells underwent TCR sequencing with the Oncomine TCR Beta short-read assay at the Johns Hopkins FTIC core. Using fastp at Q25 and MiXCR, TCRdb reprocessed the public reads and kept productive beta chains. All rows with the same CDR3 protein become a single entry with the most common DNA and genes. The sample table lists about 5,300 distinct CDR3 sequences, approximately 24% of them with a count of one. The biggest ten clones account for around 24% of the sample.

This material consisted of CD4+ T cells from blood, cultured in vitro, taken after SARS-CoV-2 vaccination. All receptors derive from a human donor who had recovered from COVID-19.

This clonotype was detected only a few times. The rearrangement links TRBV6-2 or TRBV6-3 to TRBJ2-6, with 9 bases matching TRBD1. The V and J ends lost 6 bases and 0 bases, in that order; junction bases with no gene match: 3. Germline V gene data show CDR1 as MNHEY and CDR2 as SVGEGT. There are 16 residues in the CDR3. The CDR3 reads CASRTDRGSGANVLTF. CDR3 coding DNA: TGTGCCAGCAGAACGGACAGGGGCTCTGGGGCCAACGTCCTGACTTTC.

The chain carries TRBV28 and TRBJ2-7, with D maybe TRBD2 (5 bases). CDR3 length equals 19 residues. Germline V gene data show CDR1 as MDHEN and CDR2 as SYDVKM. V lost 5 bases, J lost 0 bases, and 26 bases lay in between. As DNA, the CDR3 is TGTGCCAGCAGTCCATCCCCTTTCCTCCGTGGGGAGATCTCCTACGAGCAGTACTTC. Amino acids: CASSPSPFLRGEISYEQYF.

The chain has TRBV6-1 and TRBJ2-7; the D call may be TRBD1 or TRBD2 (5 bases each). Germline lookup yields CDR1 MNHNS and CDR2 SASEGT. This CDR3 spans 14 amino acids. The V end was cut by 7 bases, the J end by 6 bases, with 19 bases between. CDR3 nucleotides: TGTGCCAGCATATTCGGTTACGGGGCTCGCGAGCAGTACTTC. It is translated as CASIFGYGAREQYF.

By proportion, this clonotype is large. This CDR3 is CASSLDRARLYGYTF. For the CDR3, the DNA is TGTGCCAGCAGCTTGGACAGGGCGCGACTCTATGGCTACACCTTC. The chain joins TRBV7-2 to TRBJ1-2; 8 bases are shared with TRBD1. From germline, CDR1 is SGHTA and CDR2 FQGNSA. V was pared by 3 bases and J by 4 bases, with 7 bases of the junction left unmatched. This CDR3 is 15 amino acids long.

The V call is TRBV6-1, the J call TRBJ2-3; 11 nucleotides match TRBD1. Losses at the gene ends were 8 bases for V and 5 bases for J; bases not matched to a gene: 9. The CDR3 covers 15 residues. Germline values: CDR1 MNHNS, CDR2 SASEGT. CDR3 loop: CASAAGTGGKDTQYF. CDR3 sequence (DNA): TGTGCCAGCGCAGCCGGGACAGGGGGTAAAGATACGCAGTATTTT.

The rearrangement links TRBV20-1 to TRBJ2-7; D may be TRBD1 or TRBD2 (6 bases each). CDR1 is DFQATT and CDR2 is SNEGSKA in the germline V gene (reference sequence). The CDR3 runs to 15 residues. V was pared by 6 bases and J by 0 bases, with 18 bases between. The CDR3 loop is CSAAIGGRSSYEQYF. The CDR3 coding sequence is TGCAGTGCCGCCATCGGGGGCCGCAGCTCCTACGAGCAGTACTTC.

This clonotype appeared a few times. The chain uses TRBV6-5 and TRBJ1-1; no clear D. The CDR3 contains 13 residues. The ends were cut back, 2 bases at V and 4 bases at J, with 8 bases in the middle. CDR1 is MNHEY and CDR2 is SVGAGI in the germline V gene. CDR3 bases: TGTGCCAGCAGTTACGAGGGTAGCACTGAAGCTTTCTTT. This encodes CASSYEGSTEAFF.

This clonotype is judged medium-sized. CDR3 bases: TGTGCCACCAGCAGACGTGGGGGTTCCGAGCAGTACTTC. Residues: CATSRRGGSEQYF. V is TRBV15 and J is TRBJ2-7; either TRBD1 or TRBD2 may supply D (5 bases each). Germline lookup yields CDR1 LNHNV and CDR2 YYDKDF (reference sequence). The CDR3 covers 13 residues. V was shortened by 2 bases and J by 6 bases, with 11 bases between the two germline ends.

This clonotype was detected only a few times. The chain carries TRBV11-3 and TRBJ2-3, with no clear D. Trimming took 6 bases from V and 0 from J, leaving 10 bases between them. Germline V lookup: CDR1 SGHNT, CDR2 YENEEA. CDR3 length: 14 amino acids. The CDR3 nucleotides are TGTGCCAGCAGAGGTGACCCTAGCACAGATACGCAGTATTTT. Its protein is CASRGDPSTDTQYF.

This clonotype qualifies as medium-sized (0.01 to 0.1%). The chain combines TRBV7-3 with TRBJ2-2; 9 nucleotides match TRBD1. The CDR3 totals 16 residues. V lost 5 bases and J lost 2; bases outside the gene matches: 6. CDR1 is SGHTA, CDR2 FQGTGA, per germline. CDR3 DNA: TGTGCCAGCAGCCCAGGGGGACAGGGTAACACCGGGGAGCTGTTTTTT. Protein: CASSPGGQGNTGELFF.

This clonotype was observed a few times. The chain employs TRBV28 and TRBJ1-2; D might be TRBD1 (6 bases). CDR1 and CDR2 (germline): MDHEN, SYDVKM. Trimming cost V 6 bases and J 2 bases, with 10 bases left between them. This CDR3 region has 13 residues. CDR3 amino acids: CASSLGQNYGYTF. DNA of the CDR3: TGTGCCAGCAGCCTCGGACAGAACTATGGCTACACCTTC.

The chain recombines TRBV6-5 with TRBJ1-5; D is possibly TRBD1 (6 bases). With 4 bases removed from V and 4 bases from J, the gap between germline ends came to 8 bases. Germline values: CDR1 MNHEY, CDR2 SVGAGI. This CDR3 is 13 amino acids long. CDR3: CASSWTANQPQHF. DNA of the CDR3: TGTGCCAGCAGTTGGACAGCGAATCAGCCCCAGCATTTT.

The chain uses TRBV6-5 and TRBJ1-3, with TRBD1 matching 9 bases. This CDR3 is built from 16 residues. V lost 2 bases to trimming and J lost 4 bases; unmatched junction nucleotides: 6. Per the germline V gene, CDR1 is MNHEY and CDR2 is SVGAGI. This CDR3 reads CASSYDRGQGGNTIYF. CDR3 nucleotide sequence: TGTGCCAGCAGTTACGACCGGGGACAGGGAGGAAACACCATATATTTT.

DNA for the CDR3: TGTGCCAGCAGCCGCCCCGGGGACTACGGCAATGAGCAGTTCTTC. As protein: CASSRPGDYGNEQFF. This chain links TRBV28 with TRBJ2-1, with TRBD2 matching over 7 bases. This CDR3 comprises 15 residues. Germline V gene lookup returns CDR1 MDHEN and CDR2 SYDVKM. Losses at the gene ends were 6 bases for V and 6 bases for J; bases not matched to a gene: 11.

This chain joins TRBV19 and TRBJ2-7; a possible D gene is TRBD1 (6 bases). The CDR3 is made up of 15 amino acids. From germline, CDR1 is LNHDA and CDR2 SQIVND (reference sequence). V lost 4 bases, J lost 2 bases, and 15 bases lay in between. The CDR3 protein is CASSRRTVGTYEQYF. The CDR3, as DNA: TGTGCCAGTAGTAGAAGGACAGTAGGAACCTACGAGCAGTACTTC.

The chain joins TRBV20-1 to TRBJ2-2; D is perhaps TRBD2 (5 bases). The germline V gene has CDR1 DFQATT and CDR2 SNEGSKA (reference sequence). The V end lost 3 bases, the J end lost 0 bases, and 8 bases lay between the germline ends. The CDR3 contains 14 residues. The CDR3 reads CSASSVTNTGELFF. The DNA of the CDR3 is TGCAGTGCTAGTAGCGTTACGAACACCGGGGAGCTGTTTTTT.

This clonotype was observed a few times. J is TRBJ1-1 and V is TRBV20-1; 7 bases align to TRBD1. Trimming cost V 6 bases and J 5 bases; bases outside gene matches: 12. The CDR3 is 14 residues long. Germline CDR1 reads DFQATT; CDR2 reads SNEGSKA (reference sequence). The CDR3 protein is CSAQSPTGTTEAFF. Written as DNA, the CDR3 is TGCAGTGCGCAAAGCCCGACAGGGACTACTGAAGCTTTCTTT.

This clonotype is labeled as medium-sized. This chain connects TRBV20-1 to TRBJ2-5; 11 bases match TRBD2. This CDR3 spans 14 amino acids. From germline, CDR1 is DFQATT and CDR2 SNEGSKA (reference sequence). After removal of 5 bases from V and 3 bases from J, the junction contained 5 bases not matched to a gene. CDR3 in DNA: TGCAGTGCTGATAGCGGGGGGGCCGAAGAGACCCAGTACTTC. It yields the protein CSADSGGAEETQYF.

Relative to its sample, this clonotype is medium-sized (0.01 to 0.1%). The chain employs TRBV7-6 and TRBJ2-5; 8 bases fit TRBD2. Trimming took 3 bases from V and 1 from J; bases not matched to a gene: 10. This CDR3 region has 17 residues. The germline V gene encodes CDR1 SGHVS and CDR2 FNYEAQ. The CDR3 nucleotides read TGTGCCAGCAGCTTGGTCCCCCCCGGGAGGGCCCAAGAGACCCAGTACTTC. Translated, it gives CASSLVPPGRAQETQYF.

The V and J genes are TRBV6-2 or TRBV6-3 and TRBJ2-7; 8 bases fit TRBD1. With V trimmed by 0 bases and J by 3 bases, 4 bases remained unmatched. Germline CDR1 reads MNHEY; CDR2 reads SVGEGT. The CDR3 is 15 residues long. CDR3 sequence: CASSYSQGASYEQYF. DNA of the CDR3: TGTGCCAGCAGTTACTCGCAGGGGGCGAGCTACGAGCAGTACTTC.

This clonotype is termed medium-sized. The chain has TRBV7-9 and TRBJ1-2, with a weak D call TRBD1 (5 bases). This CDR3 spans 13 amino acids. V shed 5 bases and J shed 6 bases, with 13 bases lying between them. Germline CDR1 is SEHNR and CDR2 is FQNEAQ (reference sequence). The CDR3 region is CASSKDTTDGYTF. CDR3 DNA sequence: TGTGCCAGCAGCAAGGACACCACGGATGGCTACACCTTC.

Judged by abundance, this clonotype is large. The V gene is TRBV27, the J gene TRBJ2-7, with D possibly matching TRBD2 (8 bases). This CDR3 has 19 residues. The V and J ends lost 8 bases and 5 bases respectively, with 34 bases between them. Germline CDR1 and CDR2: MNHEY and SMNVEV (reference sequence). The CDR3 DNA reads TGTGCCAGCTCCGCTCAGGGGGTTAGCGGGAACCCGTCTCAGGACGAGCAGTACTTC. It codes for CASSAQGVSGNPSQDEQYF.

The chain couples TRBV27 to TRBJ2-7; D gene ambiguous. The CDR3 has 13 amino acids. Germline CDR1 and CDR2: MNHEY and SMNVEV (reference sequence). V lost 3 bases and J 1 base, leaving 7 bases between the germline ends. CDR3 coding DNA: TGTGCCAGCAGTTTTTCCCGTTCCTACGAGCAGTACTTC. Translated, it gives CASSFSRSYEQYF.

By proportion, this clonotype is medium-sized. The chain joins TRBV6-1 to TRBJ2-5; TRBD1 matches 7 bases. V trimming: 8 bases; J trimming: 2 bases; junction bases outside the gene matches: 11. There are 15 residues in the CDR3. Germline V gene data show CDR1 as MNHNS and CDR2 as SASEGT. The CDR3 region has the DNA TGTGCCAGCCGTCGAGGGGGCGGCAGGCAAGAGACCCAGTACTTC. Protein: CASRRGGGRQETQYF.

The chain combines TRBV10-3 with TRBJ1-5; 8 nucleotides match TRBD1. In germline, CDR1 is ENHRY, CDR2 SYGVKD. The CDR3 runs 14 residues. Trimming took 7 bases from V and 4 from J; bases not matched to a gene: 6. This CDR3 reads CAIKPQGGNQPQHF. The CDR3 bases are TGTGCCATCAAACCACAGGGGGGGAATCAGCCCCAGCATTTT.

J is TRBJ1-1 and V is TRBV6-1; D possibly corresponds to TRBD1 (5 bases). V dropped 4 bases and J dropped 4 bases, with 13 bases sitting between them. The CDR3 sequence is 14 residues long. The germline CDR1 and CDR2 sequences are MNHNS and SASEGT. The CDR3 nucleotides read TGTGCCAGCAGTGTTCGGGGCTGGGGCACTGAAGCTTTCTTT. Protein sequence: CASSVRGWGTEAFF.

The chain carries TRBV10-1 and TRBJ2-1; TRBD1 matches 8 bases. CDR1 is WNHNN and CDR2 is SYGVQD in the germline V gene (reference sequence). Trimming cost V 2 bases and J 4 bases; bases outside gene matches: 4. CDR3 length equals 15 residues. CDR3: CASSEAGTGYNEQFF. The DNA of the CDR3 is TGCGCCAGCAGTGAGGCCGGGACAGGTTACAATGAGCAGTTCTTC.

This clonotype was counted a few times. The genes are TRBV20-1 and TRBJ2-4; D not certain. The V end lost 6 bases, the J end lost 2 bases, and 17 bases lay between the germline ends. The CDR3 has 15 residues. Germline assignment: CDR1 DFQATT and CDR2 SNEGSKA (reference sequence). CDR3 protein: CSANIGNGPKNIQYF. CDR3 in DNA: TGCAGTGCCAACATCGGCAATGGTCCCAAAAACATTCAGTACTTC.